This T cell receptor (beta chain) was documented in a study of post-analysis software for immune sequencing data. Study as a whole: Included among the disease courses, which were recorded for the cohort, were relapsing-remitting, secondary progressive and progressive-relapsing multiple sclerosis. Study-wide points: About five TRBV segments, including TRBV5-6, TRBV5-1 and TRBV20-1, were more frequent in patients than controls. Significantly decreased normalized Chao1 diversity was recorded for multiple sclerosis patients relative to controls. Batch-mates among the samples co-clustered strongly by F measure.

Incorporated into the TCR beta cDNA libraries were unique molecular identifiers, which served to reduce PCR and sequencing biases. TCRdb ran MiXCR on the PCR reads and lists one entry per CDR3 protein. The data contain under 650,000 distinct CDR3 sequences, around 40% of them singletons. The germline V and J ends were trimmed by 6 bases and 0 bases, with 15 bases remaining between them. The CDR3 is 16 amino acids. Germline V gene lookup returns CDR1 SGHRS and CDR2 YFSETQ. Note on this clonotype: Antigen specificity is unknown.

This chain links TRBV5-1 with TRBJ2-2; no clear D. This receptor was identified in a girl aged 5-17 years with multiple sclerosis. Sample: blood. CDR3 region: CASNGGKASNTGELFF. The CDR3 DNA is TGCGCCAGCAACGGCGGTAAGGCTTCGAACACCGGGGAGCTGTTTTTT.